Below are 15 T cell receptor beta chains sequenced from a single sample in a study of blood T cell repertoires in COVID-19. The protocol was immunoSEQ multiplex PCR, while the TCRdb copy is restricted to in-frame clones and leaves out a portion. Of 200,000 to 250,000 clones detected, 70% to 90% appear once; the ten largest clones hold approximately 5.1%. The source material was peripheral blood. The receptors shown here come from a man in his fifties or sixties with COVID-19, enrolled during active disease.

The V gene is TRBV14, the J gene TRBJ1-6, with D unresolved. CDR1 and CDR2 from the germline V gene are SGHDN and FVKESK. The CDR3 covers 14 residues. With 5 bases removed from V and 7 bases from J, the gap between germline ends came to 12 bases. The CDR3 DNA reads TGTGCCAGCAGCAATCCAGAACGAAATTCACCCCTCCACTTT. Translating gives CASSNPERNSPLHF.

The rearrangement joins TRBV5-1 to TRBJ1-5; D is ambiguous. This CDR3 region has 15 residues. The V end lost 3 bases, the J end lost 6 bases, and 16 bases lay between the germline ends. The V gene's germline CDR1 is SGHRS and CDR2 YFSETQ. CDR3 nucleotide sequence: TGCGCCAGCAGCTATGGACCAGGCGAGGGTCAGCCCCAGCATTTT. Its protein product is CASSYGPGEGQPQHF.

The chain joins TRBV28 to TRBJ1-6; D possibly corresponds to TRBD1 (6 bases). V was cut by 6 bases and J by 5 bases, with 11 bases left in between. The CDR3 has 14 residues. The V gene's germline CDR1 is MDHEN and CDR2 SYDVKM. The DNA of the CDR3 is TGTGCCAGCAGACAGGGACGGCATAATTCACCCCTCCACTTT. Translating it yields CASRQGRHNSPLHF. Supplemented by reference TRBV28 and TRBJ1-6, the full variable domain reads DVKVTQSSRYLVKRTGEKVFLECVQDMDHENMFWYRQDPGLGLRLIYFSYDVKMKEKGDIPEGYSVSREKKERFSLILESASTNQTSMYLCASRQGRHNSPLHFGNGTRLTVT.

The chain is built from TRBV19 and TRBJ2-2; TRBD2 might be the D (6 bases). Germline assignment: CDR1 LNHDA and CDR2 SQIVND (reference sequence). The CDR3 is made up of 15 amino acids. V lost 5 bases and J 6 bases, leaving 16 bases between the germline ends. This chain's CDR3 is CASSSDRDFAGELFF. The DNA for the CDR3 is TGTGCCAGTAGTTCAGACCGGGACTTCGCCGGGGAGCTGTTTTTT.

The chain links TRBV2 to TRBJ1-4; 7 positions agree with TRBD1. CDR1 and CDR2 from the germline V gene are SNHLY and FYNNEI. Trimming took 6 bases from V and 4 from J; bases not matched to a gene: 5. The CDR3 covers 14 residues. The CDR3, as DNA: TGTGCCAGCAGGCGACAGGGAATTAATGAAAAACTGTTTTTT. Its translation is CASRRQGINEKLFF. Full variable domain (rest looked up from reference TRBV2 and TRBJ1-4): EPEVTQTPSHQVTQMGQEVILRCVPISNHLYFYWYRQILGQKVEFLVSFYNNEISEKSEIFDDQFSVERPDGSNFTLKIRSTKLEDSAMYFCASRRQGINEKLFFGSGTQLSVL.

The chain has TRBV28 and TRBJ1-2, with 8 bases lining up with TRBD1. In germline, CDR1 is MDHEN, CDR2 SYDVKM. This CDR3 comprises 16 residues. The J segment lost 3 bases and the V segment lost 3 bases, leaving 9 bases of the junction unmatched. The CDR3 protein is CASSLGRGPLYYGYTF. CDR3 DNA sequence: TGTGCCAGCAGTTTGGGCAGGGGGCCCTTATACTATGGCTACACCTTC.

The rearrangement links TRBV5-6 to TRBJ1-2, with 7 bases that match TRBD1. V lost 1 base to trimming and J lost 1 base; unmatched junction nucleotides: 10. The CDR3 has 17 amino acids. Per germline, CDR1 SGHDT and CDR2 YYEEEE. The CDR3 nucleotides are TGTGCCAGCAGCTTGTGGACAGGAGGGGGTCATAACTATGGCTACACCTTC. This sequence encodes CASSLWTGGGHNYGYTF. Based on the CDR3 plus reference TRBV5-6 and TRBJ1-2, the full variable domain is DAGVTQSPTHLIKTRGQQVTLRCSPKSGHDTVSWYQQALGQGPQFIFQYYEEEERQRGNFPDRFSGHQFPNYSSELNVNALLLGDSALYLCASSLWTGGGHNYGYTFGSGTRLTVV.

The chain carries TRBV7-2 and TRBJ2-3; D possibly corresponds to TRBD1 (6 bases). The CDR3 totals 17 residues. V was cut by 5 bases and J by 2 bases, with 20 bases left in between. Germline lookup yields CDR1 SGHTA and CDR2 FQGNSA. Written as DNA, the CDR3 is TGTGCCAGCAGCCAGATAAAGGGCAGGGGCCCCACAGATACGCAGTATTTT. Protein sequence: CASSQIKGRGPTDTQYF.

The chain combines TRBV11-1 with TRBJ2-3; 8 nucleotides align to TRBD2. CDR1 SGHAT and CDR2 FQDESV come from the germline V gene (reference sequence). V dropped 0 bases and J dropped 0; count of bases not matched to a gene: 5. The CDR3 contains 17 residues. CDR3 region: CASSLAGGADSTDTQYF. DNA of the CDR3: TGTGCCAGCAGCTTAGCCGGGGGGGCCGATAGCACAGATACGCAGTATTTT.

The chain links TRBV27 to TRBJ2-5, with D possibly TRBD2 on 7 matching bases. The CDR3 contains 16 residues. V was pared by 4 bases and J by 5 bases, with 20 bases between. Germline-derived CDR1 and CDR2 are MNHEY and SMNVEV (reference sequence). The CDR3 region is CASSSWGGTVMETQYF. DNA of the CDR3: TGTGCCAGCAGTTCCTGGGGGGGCACCGTTATGGAGACCCAGTACTTC.

The gene calls are TRBV5-4 and TRBJ2-7; no definite D call. V gave up 2 bases and J gave up 3 bases, with 18 bases separating them. Looked up from germline, CDR1 is SGHNT and CDR2 is YYREEE (reference sequence). This CDR3 comprises 16 residues. CDR3 nucleotides: TGTGCCAGCAGCTTCGGCCGCCCAGACAATAACTACGAGCAGTACTTC. Residues: CASSFGRPDNNYEQYF.

The rearrangement links TRBV19 to TRBJ1-2, with D possibly being TRBD1 (6 bases). This CDR3 has 12 residues. Trimming pared 8 bases from V and 4 bases from J, leaving 11 bases between. Germline values: CDR1 LNHDA, CDR2 SQIVND (reference sequence). CDR3: CASGQSLYGYTF. The DNA of the CDR3 is TGTGCCAGTGGACAGTCGCTCTATGGCTACACCTTC. The whole variable domain, filled in from reference TRBV19 and TRBJ1-2, reads DGGITQSPKYLFRKEGQNVTLSCEQNLNHDAMYWYRQDPGQGLRLIYYSQIVNDFQKGDIAEGYSVSREKKESFPLTVTSAQKNPTAFYLCASGQSLYGYTFGSGTRLTVV.

This clone occurred a few times. The chain recombines TRBV5-1 with TRBJ2-2; 7 positions match TRBD2. Unmatched junction bases numbered 6, after V lost 6 bases and J lost 4 bases. Germline CDR1 is SGHRS and CDR2 is YFSETQ. The CDR3 has 14 amino acids. The CDR3 loop is CASTWGGSTGELFF. The CDR3 DNA sequence: TGCGCCAGCACCTGGGGGGGATCCACCGGGGAGCTGTTTTTT. Together with reference TRBV5-1 and TRBJ2-2, the CDR3 gives the full variable domain: KAGVTQTPRYLIKTRGQQVTLSCSPISGHRSVSWYQQTPGQGLQFLFEYFSETQRNKGNFPGRFSGRQFSNSRSEMNVSTLELGDSALYLCASTWGGSTGELFFGEGSRLTVL.

The V call is TRBV6-5, the J call TRBJ1-5, with 7 bases identical to TRBD1. In germline, CDR1 is MNHEY, CDR2 SVGAGI. The CDR3 is made up of 15 amino acids. With V trimmed by 8 bases and J by 0 bases, 7 bases remained unmatched. In DNA, the CDR3 is TGTGCCAGCGTGGGACAGTACTATAGCAATCAGCCCCAGCATTTT. It yields the protein CASVGQYYSNQPQHF.

This clone was observed a few times. Other DNA sequences in the sample encode the same CDR3. The V and J genes are TRBV11-2 and TRBJ2-3; D unclear. There are 12 residues in the CDR3. Germline lookup yields CDR1 SGHAT and CDR2 FQNNGV. The V gene lost 5 bases and the J gene lost 0 bases, with 3 bases spanning the gap. The CDR3 DNA is TGTGCCAGCAGCCCGAGCACAGATACGCAGTATTTT. It codes for CASSPSTDTQYF. Full variable domain (outside the CDR3, taken from reference TRBV11-2 and TRBJ2-3): EAGVAQSPRYKIIEKRQSVAFWCNPISGHATLYWYQQILGQGPKLLIQFQNNGVVDDSQLPKDRFSAERLKGVDSTLKIQPAKLEDSAVYLCASSPSTDTQYFGPGTRLTVL.